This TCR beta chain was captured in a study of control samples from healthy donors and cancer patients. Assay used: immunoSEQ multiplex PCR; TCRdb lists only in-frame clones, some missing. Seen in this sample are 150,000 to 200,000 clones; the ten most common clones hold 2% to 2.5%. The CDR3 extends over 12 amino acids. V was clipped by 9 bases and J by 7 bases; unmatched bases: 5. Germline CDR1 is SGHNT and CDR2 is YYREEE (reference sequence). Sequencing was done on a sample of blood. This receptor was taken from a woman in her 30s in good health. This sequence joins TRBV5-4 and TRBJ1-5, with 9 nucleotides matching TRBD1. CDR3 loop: CATGQGGQPQHF. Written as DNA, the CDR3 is TGTGCCACGGGACAGGGTGGGCAGCCCCAGCATTTT.